Listed below are T cell receptor beta chains from one sample, sequenced in a study of CD8 T cells in ankylosing spondylitis. TCRdb called the 5' RACE reads again in MiXCR, with one record for every CDR3 protein. The data show 500,000 to 650,000 distinct CDR3 sequences, about 5.7% seen once. Sequenced: blood, either unsorted or a sorted T cell fraction (not recorded which). All receptors derive from a male donor with ankylosing spondylitis. CDR3s include the opening cysteine and the closing phenylalanine or tryptophan. A D gene is named only where the DNA matches it firmly. Only part of the rows carry a size: once, few, many, or a class if the clone is expanded.

TGCGCCAGCAGCCCGACAAAAAACTATGGCTACACCTTC,CASSPTKNYGYTF,-,TRBV4-1,TRBJ1-2,-
TGTGCCACCAGCGAAGAGGTTTGGGGCGAGACCCAGTACTTC,CATSEEVWGETQYF,-,TRBV15,TRBJ2-5,-
TGTGCCAGCAAAACTTACAGGGAGACGAATCAGCCCCAGCATTTT,CASKTYRETNQPQHF,many,TRBV27,TRBJ1-5,-
TGTGCCAGCAGGTCCAGGATAAACACAGATACGCAGTATTTT,CASRSRINTDTQYF,many,TRBV6-1,TRBJ2-3,-
TGCAGTGCTATGGGACACCTGGGACTAGCGGCCATCCCATTC,CSAMGHLGLAAIPF,many,TRBV20-1,TRBJ2-1,TRBD2
TGTGCCAGCAGCTCCACAGGGGTAGAGACCCAGTACTTC,CASSSTGVETQYF,many,TRBV7-9,TRBJ2-5,TRBD1
TGTGCCAGCAGTTACCGACAGGGTTATATGAACACTGAAGCTTTCTTT,CASSYRQGYMNTEAFF,many,TRBV6-2/TRBV6-3,TRBJ1-1,TRBD1
TGCGCCAGCAGCTTGACCAGGGGCACCACCGGGGAGCTGTTTTTT,CASSLTRGTTGELFF,many,TRBV5-1,TRBJ2-2,-
TGCGCCAGCAGCCACACTGGCAGGGCCTACGAGCAGTACTTC,CASSHTGRAYEQYF,many,TRBV4-3,TRBJ2-7,-
TGTGCCAGCAGCCAGACAGGGGCCCACGAGCAGTACTTC,CASSQTGAHEQYF,many,TRBV12-3/TRBV12-4,TRBJ2-7,TRBD1
TGCAGTGCCCACCAGGGGGGGAACACTGAAGCTTTCTTT,CSAHQGGNTEAFF,many,TRBV20-1,TRBJ1-1,TRBD1
TGCAGTGCTTGGGGGGCGGGGGGCACAGATACGCAGTATTTT,CSAWGAGGTDTQYF,many,TRBV20-1,TRBJ2-3,-
TGCGCCAGCAGCTCGGGACTAGCGACCGGCACAGATACGCAGTATTTT,CASSSGLATGTDTQYF,few,TRBV5-1,TRBJ2-3,TRBD2
TGTGCCAGCAGCCTAGAGCCTAGCGGGAGATCGAGGGCTGGGGCCAACGTCCTGACTTTC,CASSLEPSGRSRAGANVLTF,-,TRBV11-2,TRBJ2-6,TRBD2
TGCGCCAGCAGCCACGAGGGCCGGGACACAGATACGCAGTATTTT,CASSHEGRDTDTQYF,few,TRBV4-1,TRBJ2-3,-
TGTGCCAGCAGCGTCCGCTACTCTAGCACAGATACGCAGTATTTT,CASSVRYSSTDTQYF,many,TRBV6-4,TRBJ2-3,-
TGTGCCAGCAGCTTCCAGGGGTATAGCAATCAGCCCCAGCATTTT,CASSFQGYSNQPQHF,many,TRBV7-2,TRBJ1-5,-
TGTGCCAGCAGCCCGTGGGTTGAGCAGTTCTTC,CASSPWVEQFF,many,TRBV28,TRBJ2-1,-
TGTGCCAGCAGCTTCGTCAGACGGGGCACAGATACGCAGTATTTT,CASSFVRRGTDTQYF,many,TRBV28,TRBJ2-3,-
TGCGCCAGCAGCTTGAGGGGAGGGGCAAGTGGTGAGCAGTTCTTC,CASSLRGGASGEQFF,many,TRBV5-1,TRBJ2-1,TRBD2
TGTGCCAGCAGCCCTCCGGCTGGTGAAGCTTTCTTT,CASSPPAGEAFF,many,TRBV5-6,TRBJ1-1,-
TGTGCCAGCAGCGGTCTAGGACAGGGGGGGAACTATGGCTACACCTTC,CASSGLGQGGNYGYTF,many,TRBV9,TRBJ1-2,TRBD1
TGCGCCAGCAGCTTGGACCCGAGCGGGGTCAGGGATGAGCAGTTCTTC,CASSLDPSGVRDEQFF,many,TRBV5-1,TRBJ2-1,TRBD2
TGCAGTGCTGCTGGGGGGTATAGCTCCTACGAGCAGTACTTC,CSAAGGYSSYEQYF,many,TRBV20-1,TRBJ2-7,-